The TCR beta chain under discussion was sequenced for a study of blood T cell repertoires in COVID-19. As for the study in general: Nucleic acid was either cDNA or gDNA, and it came from T cells, B-cell-depleted T cells, or PBMCs.

Germline lookup yields CDR1 SGHDT and CDR2 YYEEEE. The trim removed 4 bases at V and 0 bases at J, leaving 9 bases unmatched. This CDR3 has 16 residues. Using immunoSEQ multiplex PCR, the repertoire was profiled, and TCRdb retains in-frame clones only, with some absent. The sample has about 83,000 clones, around 90% seen once. The source of this sequence is an elderly man with active or convalescent COVID-19. V is TRBV5-6 and J is TRBJ2-5, with 7 positions matching TRBD1. Sequences were obtained from peripheral blood. The CDR3 DNA is TGTGCCAGCAGCCCGGGACAGCTACTGTACCAAGAGACCCAGTACTTC. This translates into CASSPGQLLYQETQYF.